This TCR beta chain was captured by sequencing in a study of Tregs in tolerant kidney transplant recipients. Generated by immunoSEQ multiplex PCR, the TCRdb table keeps only in-frame clones and is missing some. Among about 83,000 clones listed, less than 98% were seen once. Thawed PBMCs were FACS-sorted into unstimulated CD4+CD25+CD127- regulatory T cells, CD4+CD25- non-regulatory cells, CD4 and CD8 cells. Broader study findings: Some patients' samples used different primers over time, so nucleotide sequences weren't comparable. Biological reproducibility was not directly addressed in this study. Few patients were studied, so findings need validation in larger groups.

The CDR3 has 13 amino acids. The germline V gene has CDR1 SGHRS and CDR2 YFSETQ. Trimming removed 4 bases from V and 5 bases from J; junction bases left unmatched: 2. A word on this clone: Its specificity is unknown.

V and J are TRBV5-1 and TRBJ2-7, with 11 bases that match TRBD1. This receptor was identified in a human donor who received a combined kidney and bone marrow transplant. The starting material was CD4+ T cells from blood, obtained before the transplant. In nucleotides, the CDR3 is TGCGCCAGCAGCAGGGACAGGGGGGACGAGCAGTACTTC. It encodes CASSRDRGDEQYF.